This T cell receptor (beta chain) emerged from a study of cytomegalovirus exposure and HLA in healthy donors (dated 2017 in TCRdb). Turning to the overall study: An earlier analysis of fewer than 750 of the donors reported about 300 Gb of sequence data and around 120 million unique TCR beta sequences obtained from around 180 million T cells. To predict cytomegalovirus infection status, the study combined high-throughput TCR immunosequencing, statistical association of individual TCRs with disease status, and machine learning. Using immunosequencing, the study profiled T cell repertoires from about 610 subjects and related those repertoires to cytomegalovirus serostatus. The genetic ancestry cluster associated with self-reported Caucasian donors included about 84% of the 398 genotyped donors. Roughly 290 gigabases of sequencing data and 91 million or so unique TCR sequences made up an early release that covered approximately 700 HLA-typed donors. To decide whether each TCR beta V gene segment behaved as functional or pseudogenic, an earlier analysis of fewer than 750 of the donors relied on high-throughput TCR beta sequencing. Every repertoire in the discovery cohort had been generated on one and the same sequencing platform. Along with the approximately 700-subject first cohort, a separate validation cohort of over a hundred different subjects was used. The later analysis used no new phenotypic data to find candidate immune exposures, relying instead on TCR beta sequences and their occurrence across donors. Among 398 genotyped donors of the cohort, an average of approximately 240,000 unique TCR beta nucleotide sequences was sequenced per donor, of which roughly 17% were non-productive. In a later genetic analysis, genome-wide SNP genotypes for about three fifths of the roughly 670 donors were used, and that subset was treated as a discovery cohort. Donor age, sex, ethnicity and CMV serostatus were collected together with the repertoire data. HLA typing included class I and class II loci at four-digit resolution. Typing coverage varied by locus: about 620-630 donors for A, B, C, DRB1 and DQB1; approximately 520 for DQA1; over 600 for DPA1; around 490 for DPB1. The study was designed to test whether signatures of past pathogen exposure could be identified by cataloging public T cell receptors. Four to six DR-DQ haplotypes were handled as single units for association and clustering, since linkage in the cohort was strong. A later analysis re-examined previously published TCR beta repertoires from more than 550 donors and added high-resolution HLA genotyping to investigate patterns of TCR occurrence.

For this clone: Its cognate antigen has yet to be identified. No much larger clonotype is one base removed from it; base qualities were not supplied.

V is clipped by 6 bases and J by 9 bases, and the sequence between their germline boundaries is 20 bases long. Inclusive of the bounding cysteine and phenylalanine, the CDR3 is 14 residues long. Only CDR3 DNA is held: 42 bases, read in frame from base 1. The germline V gene yields MNHNS for CDR1 and SASEGT for CDR2. Points the paper makes about the study in general: A later analysis found that HLA-associated TCR beta chains were more clonally expanded and had lower generation probabilities than equally common non-associated chains. Because HLA typing was missing for some donors at each locus, association tests included only the typed subset. Strong co-occurrence of HLA alleles, especially DR and DQ, made assigning TCR associations to individual alleles difficult. A few of the identified cytomegalovirus-associated TCR beta chains were confirmed in vitro to be specific for cytomegalovirus antigens. Only TCR beta chains were sequenced in this cohort, and the absence of alpha or paired-chain data limited detectable features. In a later analysis, TCR association rates were found to vary across HLA loci, with the most associated TCRs seen for DRB1 alleles and the fewest for HLA-C alleles. The classifier was reported to diagnose cytomegalovirus status with high specificity and sensitivity in both the original and validation cohorts. In an earlier analysis of some 550 of the donors, most TCR beta V segments were observed in productive rearrangements about 87% or about 30% of the time, broadly matching IMGT annotations. Roughly uniform sequencing depth across donors was assumed in presence/absence analyses, although this assumption may not hold. According to a later analysis, parvovirus B19, influenza, CMV and Epstein-Barr virus appeared linked to several top co-occurrence clusters. In a later genetic analysis, a missense DCLRE1C variant was associated with V-gene and J-gene trimming of TCR beta chains, and the association was replicated in an independent cohort. The study listed approximately 150 TCR beta chains as associated with cytomegalovirus. In a later genetic analysis, fewer N-insertions in productive TCRs were reported among donors in an Asian-associated ancestry cluster than the approximately 670-donor mean. Most TCR sequences were observed very rarely across donors, whereas some public TCRs were present in many individuals. The 87-base-pair reads could not distinguish some IMGT-functional V segments, including TRBV6-2 and TRBV6-3, so those segments were excluded. Because counts were too low, 15 to 20 rarely observed V segments, including chromosome 9 orphons, were excluded from the earlier analysis of around 640 of the donors. The authors suggested that the approach could potentially be extended to other disease states and immunological phenotypes. Correlated functional status among segregating V segments might be attributable to linkage disequilibrium, but an unknown experimental factor could not be ruled out. In a later analysis, some 18,000 TCR beta sequences were associated with specific HLA alleles at a false discovery rate of 0.05. A further reported finding was that TCR beta sequences accurately predicted the HLA-A and HLA-B alleles for most subjects in the first cohort. A cluster of highly shared sequence variants was judged likely to represent a technical artifact of the sequencing pipeline. Immune exposure information for the cohort was limited to CMV serostatus. In a later analysis, most CMV-associated TCR beta chains were found to appear HLA-restricted, with HLA associations seemingly driven largely by CMV exposure.

Library preparation was by the immunoSEQ multiplex PCR assay. For the multiplex PCR, a mixture combining 60 forward primers for TCR Vbeta segments and 13 reverse primers for TCR Jbeta segments was used. The CDR3 region of rearranged TCR beta genes was amplified from genomic DNA with a multiplex PCR assay. The Illumina HiSeq System was used to sequence the amplified TCR beta libraries as 87-base-pair reads. The authors' analysis ran thus. Across the 640 or so repertoires, a later analysis counted some 80 million unique TCR beta chains, roughly 11 million of which were shared by at least two donors. To remove PCR and sequencing errors, raw reads were error-corrected and collapsed into unique sequences using a nearest-neighbor algorithm that merged closely related sequences. V, D and J gene segments were assigned by aligning CDR3 sequences to IMGT reference sequences. For a sequence to be retained, a match of at least six nucleotides to both a V gene segment and a J gene segment was required. Rearrangements were called productive when the CDR3 lacked stop codons and stayed in frame with V and J; all others were non-productive. CDR3 was defined by IMGT convention, running from the second conserved V-encoded cysteine to the conserved J-encoded phenylalanine. Sequences without an unambiguous match to a single V gene segment were excluded from the earlier analysis of almost 600 of the donors. An earlier analysis of about 590 of the donors classified V segments as functional when productive rearrangements were above 56.7% and as segregating when the standard deviation between donors was above 5%. To diagnose cytomegalovirus status from the catalog of TCR beta chain sequences, a statistical classification framework was built. A later analysis assigned V and J genes by comparing TCR nucleotide sequences with IMGT/GENE-DB human TR gene sequences. The TCRdist pipeline was used in a later analysis to assign CDR3 sequences and most-parsimonious VDJ recombination scenarios. In a later analysis, each TCR beta chain was defined by its CDR3 amino acid sequence together with its V-gene family, and reads lacking a unique V-gene family were excluded. To address suspected cross-contamination and a sequencing artifact, a later analysis removed several hundred highly shared, low-generation-probability nucleotide sequences. In a later analysis, a clonal expansion index for each public chain was calculated from normalized within-repertoire ranks of inferred template counts. A later analysis computed generation probabilities with a VDJ recombination model fitted to out-of-frame rearrangements, and checked the results against IGoR. In a later analysis, TCR-TCR, TCR-HLA and TCR-CMV co-occurrence was scored with hypergeometric tests, and a repertoire-size bias correction was applied to TCR pairs. In a later analysis, false discovery rates were estimated by permuting HLA or CMV assignments 20 times. A later analysis grouped co-occurring TCRs with DBSCAN, adding TCRdist sequence similarity when clustering within HLA-allele-positive subsets. For co-occurrence clustering, repertoires with fewer than 30,000 or more than 120,000 public chains were excluded, along with about five repertoires with anomalous nucleotide sharing. TCRdb provides this immuneACCESS table in a form limited to in-frame rearrangements. Some clones are lacking; in checked studies, under half of them reflect an unresolved V gene, and why the rest are absent is not known. V and J calls and clone size come straight from that table; D and trimming were deduced from the DNA. The sample yields around 120,000 clones; roughly 88% were counted once. The top ten constitute roughly 2.7% of the sample.

In total, 500 to 700 healthy bone marrow donors made up the cohort. At the time of sampling, all cohort members were nominally healthy, though unrecorded immune exposures were likely present. The donor tested CMV seronegative and was one of the 352 seronegative cohort members. A peripheral blood sample was provided by each donor, and peripheral blood mononuclear cells were used for TCR beta sequencing. Genomic DNA extraction from the blood cell samples was performed with the Qiagen DNeasy Blood Extraction Kit. This sequence uses TRBV6-1 and TRBJ1-2; a weak D assignment points to TRBD1 (6 bases agree). The sequencing input was PBMCs. The receptor was derived from a man aged 50-60 years in good health and CMV-seronegative. The nucleotide sequence reads TGTGCCAGCAGCGATAGGGTGGGGGCCCCTCGCTACACCTTC. The resulting protein is CASSDRVGAPRYTF.